Listed below are T cell receptor beta chains from one sample, sequenced in a study of shared clonotypes between healthy human individuals. Repertoires were generated with immunoSEQ multiplex PCR, while TCRdb's copy carries only in-frame clones and drops some. The sample includes around 1.4 million clones, 98% to 99% of them seen just once. The specimen was naive CD4+ T cells sorted from blood. The receptors here all came from a man aged 30 to 39 in good health. Each CDR3 is given with its conserved first and last residue. A D gene is named only where the DNA matches it firmly. Only some rows state a clone size, as once, few, many or a class for expanded clones.

- | - | TRBJ2-5 | TRBV7-2 | CASSLIGRPTQYF | TGTGCCAGCAGCTTAATCGGGAGACCGACCCAGTACTTC
- | TRBD1 | TRBJ2-1 | TRBV7-9 | CASSLGQGESNEQFF | TGTGCCAGCAGCTTGGGACAGGGGGAATCCAATGAGCAGTTCTTC
- | TRBD1 | TRBJ2-5 | TRBV6-6 | CASSPSKAGGTETQYF | TGTGCCAGCAGCCCTTCGAAGGCAGGGGGTACAGAGACCCAGTACTTC
- | TRBD1 | TRBJ2-7 | TRBV6-6 | CASSGTGGAFYEQYF | TGTGCCAGCAGTGGAACAGGGGGCGCGTTCTACGAGCAGTACTTC
- | - | TRBJ2-6 | TRBV29-1 | CSVTSRTGANVLTF | TGCAGCGTTACCAGTCGCACTGGGGCCAACGTCCTGACTTTC
- | TRBD1 | TRBJ2-1 | TRBV9 | CASSVAGWTGGKLYNEQFF | TGTGCCAGCAGCGTAGCTGGTTGGACAGGGGGAAAATTGTACAATGAGCAGTTCTTC
once | - | TRBJ2-7 | TRBV5-1 | CASSLEIAAVMREQYF | TGCGCCAGCAGCTTGGAGATAGCGGCGGTTATGAGGGAGCAGTACTTC
- | - | TRBJ1-5 | TRBV7-2 | CASSSPNQPQHF | TGTGCCAGCAGCTCACCAAATCAGCCCCAGCATTTT
- | - | TRBJ2-1 | TRBV28 | CAIRGIEQFF | TGTGCCATCAGGGGTATTGAGCAGTTCTTC
- | - | TRBJ2-1 | TRBV25-1 | CAGKYYNEQFF | TGTGCCGGAAAATACTACAATGAGCAGTTCTTC
- | TRBD1 | TRBJ2-7 | TRBV9 | CASSVGGGYSYEQYF | TGTGCCAGCAGCGTAGGAGGGGGCTACTCCTACGAGCAGTACTTC
- | - | TRBJ1-2 | TRBV28 | CASAGYNYGYTF | TGTGCCAGCGCAGGATATAACTATGGCTACACCTTC
- | - | TRBJ2-6 | TRBV10-3 | CAISSPGGGKAGANVLTF | TGTGCCATCAGTTCCCCTGGGGGGGGCAAGGCTGGGGCCAACGTCCTGACTTTC
- | TRBD2 | TRBJ2-5 | TRBV7-6 | CASSSGTSGIAQYF | TGTGCCAGCAGTTCCGGGACTAGCGGGATTGCCCAGTACTTC
- | - | TRBJ1-5 | TRBV10-3 | CAISESVGGSGPQHF | TGTGCCATCAGTGAGTCGGTAGGAGGGTCAGGGCCCCAGCATTTT
- | TRBD1 | TRBJ1-5 | TRBV11-2 | CASSWGGGTNQPQHF | TGTGCCAGCAGCTGGGGAGGGGGCACAAATCAGCCCCAGCATTTT
- | - | TRBJ1-2 | TRBV6-5 | CASSHTPRHGYTF | TGTGCCAGCAGCCATACCCCTAGGCATGGCTACACCTTC
- | - | TRBJ2-2 | TRBV7-9 | CASSLRSISPGELFF | TGTGCCAGCAGCTTAAGGTCGATTTCCCCCGGGGAGCTGTTTTTT
- | - | TRBJ2-6 | TRBV28 | CASSLGLAGANVLTF | TGTGCCAGCAGTTTGGGCTTGGCTGGGGCCAACGTCCTGACTTTC
- | - | TRBJ1-4 | TRBV7-7 | CASSGGRVGINEKLFF | TGTGCTAGCAGCGGGGGTCGGGTCGGCATTAATGAAAAACTGTTTTTT
- | - | TRBJ1-1 | TRBV10-3 | CAISPGGEAFF | TGTGCCATCAGTCCCGGCGGTGAAGCTTTCTTT
few | TRBD1 | TRBJ1-2 | TRBV15 | CATSRDRGYGYTF | TGTGCCACCAGCAGGGACAGGGGGTATGGCTACACCTTC
once | - | TRBJ2-7 | TRBV28 | CASRTTPGSYEQYF | TGTGCCAGCAGGACAACACCGGGTTCCTACGAGCAGTACTTC
- | TRBD2 | TRBJ2-1 | TRBV9 | CASSAYGTRAEQFF | TGTGCCAGCAGCGCCTACGGGACTAGAGCTGAGCAGTTCTTC
- | - | TRBJ2-1 | TRBV6-5 | CASSQLPGAREQFF | TGTGCCAGCAGTCAACTCCCGGGGGCGCGGGAGCAGTTCTTC
once | - | TRBJ2-7 | TRBV28 | CASSLVLEQYF | TGTGCCAGCAGTTTGGTCCTCGAGCAGTACTTC
- | - | TRBJ1-5 | TRBV4-3 | CASSQRGGQPQHF | TGCGCCAGCAGCCAACGAGGGGGTCAGCCCCAGCATTTT
- | TRBD2 | TRBJ2-1 | TRBV11-2 | CASSFLAGGLNEQFF | TGTGCCAGCAGCTTTTTAGCGGGTGGACTAAATGAGCAGTTCTTC
once | - | TRBJ1-2 | TRBV7-2 | CASSEGRTNYGYTF | TGTGCCAGCAGCGAAGGACGGACTAACTATGGCTACACCTTC
- | TRBD1 | TRBJ2-3 | TRBV2 | CASSEDRYTDTQYF | TGTGCCAGCAGTGAGGACAGGTACACAGATACGCAGTATTTT
- | - | TRBJ2-7 | TRBV7-9 | CASRPDTSYEQYF | TGTGCCAGCAGACCGGACACCTCCTACGAGCAGTACTTC
- | TRBD2 | TRBJ2-1 | TRBV30 | CAWGELAGYEQFF | TGTGCCTGGGGAGAATTAGCGGGTTATGAGCAGTTCTTC
- | - | TRBJ2-2 | TRBV28 | CASESYTGELFF | TGTGCCAGCGAGAGCTACACCGGGGAGCTGTTTTTT